The 16 T cell receptor beta chains listed next were all sequenced from one sample in a study of T cell repertoires in cytomegalovirus infection. One entry per CDR3 protein, called by TCRdb with MiXCR from the reads. The data contain around 740,000 distinct CDR3 sequences, 35% to 45% of them seen just once; the ten biggest clones take up 2.5% to 3.5%. Input material: PBMCs. These TCRs come from a human donor in good health (CMV status not recorded). Some clones in this sample may be carry-over from other donors' samples.

This clonotype was picked up a small number of times. The J gene is TRBJ2-2, the V gene TRBV2; weak D call: TRBD2 (6 bases). Trimming left V 5 bases short and J 5 bases short, with 15 bases between. Germline CDR1 reads SNHLY; CDR2 reads FYNNEI. The CDR3 length is 15 residues. The CDR3 nucleotides are TGTGCCAGCAGTATATTCCTTGGGGGGACCGGGGAGCTGTTTTTT. The encoded protein is CASSIFLGGTGELFF.

This chain uses TRBV5-1 with TRBJ2-2; TRBD2 agrees at 7 bases. This CDR3 has 13 residues. From germline, CDR1 is SGHRS and CDR2 YFSETQ. Unmatched junction bases numbered 5, after V lost 7 bases and J lost 5 bases. The CDR3 nucleotides read TGCGCCAGCGGTAGGCGGGGGACCGGGGAGCTGTTTTTT. Amino acid sequence: CASGRRGTGELFF.

This clonotype was recorded a few times. The chain carries TRBV7-8 and TRBJ1-6; TRBD1 aligns across 7 bases. Trimming at V came to 2 bases and at J to 7 bases, leaving 5 bases not matched to a gene. Germline V gene sequence: CDR1 SGHVS, CDR2 FQNEAQ. The CDR3 sequence is 15 residues long. The DNA of the CDR3 is TGTGCCAGCAGCTTACCGACAGGGACCAATTCACCCCTCCACTTT. It specifies CASSLPTGTNSPLHF. The full variable domain, rest sourced from reference TRBV7-8 and TRBJ1-6, is GAGVSQSPRYKVAKRGQDVALRCDPISGHVSLFWYQQALGQGPEFLTYFQNEAQLDKSGLPSDRFFAERPEGSVSTLKIQRTQQEDSAVYLCASSLPTGTNSPLHFGNGTRLTVT.

The genes are TRBV3-1 and TRBJ2-5; TRBD1 matches 7 bases. Germline V gene lookup returns CDR1 LGHDT and CDR2 YNNKEL (reference sequence). The CDR3 spans 16 residues. After removal of 0 bases from V and 5 bases from J, the junction contained 9 bases not matched to a gene. CDR3 nucleotide sequence: TGTGCCAGCAGCCAAGAAGGCCGCAGGGGGTCGGAGACCCAGTACTTC. This sequence encodes CASSQEGRRGSETQYF.

With regard to this clonotype: A single base separates this from a much larger clone, so it may be a read error. The chain uses TRBV7-6 and TRBJ2-7; a weak D match, TRBD1 (5 bases). The V end lost 4 bases, the J end lost 6 bases, and 25 bases lay between the germline ends. Germline V gives CDR1 SGHVS, CDR2 FNYEAQ. This CDR3 spans 17 amino acids. The CDR3 loop reads CASSSQMTVAGPCEQYF. The CDR3 bases are TGTGCCAGCAGCTCCCAAATGACCGTGGCAGGGCCATGCGAGCAGTACTTC.

CDR3 nucleotides: TGTGCCAGCAGTGAATATAATGGGGTAAACACTGAAGCTTTCTTT. Its translation is CASSEYNGVNTEAFF. This rearrangement joins TRBV25-1 to TRBJ1-1, with no clear D. This CDR3 spans 15 amino acids. Germline V CDR1 and CDR2: MGHDK, SYGVNS. Trimming shortened V by 0 bases and J by 2 bases, and 10 bases separated the two germline ends.

This clonotype was picked up many times. The chain joins TRBV2 to TRBJ2-7, with 9 positions matching TRBD2. The germline V gene encodes CDR1 SNHLY and CDR2 FYNNEI. The V gene end was trimmed by 8 bases and the J gene end by 6 bases; junction bases not matched to a gene: 11. The CDR3 loop spans 14 amino acids. In nucleotides, the CDR3 is TGTGCCAGCGGAAGACTAGCGGAGACGAGCGAGCAGTACTTC. Amino acid sequence: CASGRLAETSEQYF. The full variable domain, completed using reference TRBV2 and TRBJ2-7, is EPEVTQTPSHQVTQMGQEVILRCVPISNHLYFYWYRQILGQKVEFLVSFYNNEISEKSEIFDDQFSVERPDGSNFTLKIRSTKLEDSAMYFCASGRLAETSEQYFGPGTRLTVT.

This chain connects TRBV28 to TRBJ1-6; D unresolved. This CDR3 has 14 residues. Germline lookup yields CDR1 MDHEN and CDR2 SYDVKM. Trimming removed 3 bases at V and 9 bases at J, with 12 bases between. CDR3 in amino acids: CASSLVVRSSPLHF. As DNA, the CDR3 is TGTGCCAGCAGTTTGGTGGTGCGCAGTTCACCCCTCCACTTT.

This clonotype has a handful of counts. J is TRBJ2-1 and V is TRBV20-1; D not resolved. This CDR3 region has 13 residues. Per germline, CDR1 DFQATT and CDR2 SNEGSKA (reference sequence). Trimming removed 5 bases at V and 9 bases at J, with 17 bases between. The CDR3, as DNA: TGCAGTGCTCCCGCCTATGCCCTTGGTGAGCAGTTCTTC. Translation gives CSAPAYALGEQFF.

V and J are TRBV7-9 and TRBJ2-5, with D perhaps matching TRBD1 (5 bases). Germline V gene sequence: CDR1 SEHNR, CDR2 FQNEAQ (reference sequence). Trimming removed 0 bases from V and 3 bases from J, with 23 bases in between. The CDR3 length is 19 residues. As DNA, the CDR3 is TGTGCCAGCAGCTTAGCGAGGTCCTCCGTGCCCACCAGGGAAGAGACCCAGTACTTC. Its translation is CASSLARSSVPTREETQYF.

This clonotype was observed at least ten times. The rearrangement uses TRBV7-2 and TRBJ1-1; D is uncertain. This CDR3 spans 15 amino acids. Germline loops: CDR1 SGHTA, CDR2 FQGNSA. Between the trimmed V and J ends, which lost 4 bases and 8 bases, there was a span of 20 bases. Here the CDR3 reads CASSSGALLGVEAFF. CDR3 coding DNA: TGTGCCAGCAGCTCTGGAGCCCTGCTCGGAGTAGAAGCTTTCTTT.

This chain uses TRBV4-1 with TRBJ1-1, with a tentative D call TRBD1 (5 bases). Per the germline V gene, CDR1 is MGHRA and CDR2 is YSYEKL. Trimming took off 3 bases at V and 0 bases at J, with 14 bases between the two ends. The CDR3 is made up of 16 amino acids. Here the CDR3 reads CASSQARAGMNTEAFF. The CDR3 DNA sequence: TGCGCCAGCAGCCAGGCCAGGGCGGGAATGAACACTGAAGCTTTCTTT.

This rearrangement joins TRBV10-3 to TRBJ1-1, with 9 bases lining up with TRBD1. Trimming cost V 2 bases and J 11 bases; bases outside gene matches: 12. The CDR3 has 15 residues. Looked up from germline, CDR1 is ENHRY and CDR2 is SYGVKD. In DNA, the CDR3 is TGTGCCATCAGTGAGGTTGAGGACAGGGGAGGTCTGGCTTTCTTT. It codes for CAISEVEDRGGLAFF.

Worth noting for this clonotype: This likely comes from a read error, as the CDR3 has no conserved phenylalanine or tryptophan at its end. The genes are TRBV7-4 and TRBJ2-7; D is tentatively TRBD1 or TRBD2 (6 bases each). The V end was cut by 3 bases, the J end by 2 bases, with 8 bases between. Germline CDR1 SGHVT, CDR2 SQSDAQ. There are 13 residues in the CDR3. In nucleotides, the CDR3 is TGTGCCAGCAGCTTGGGGGGCACCTACGAGCAGTACCTC. This encodes CASSLGGTYEQYL.

This clonotype was detected ten times or more. The chain has TRBV12-3 or TRBV12-4 and TRBJ1-1; D is undetermined. Trimming shortened V by 1 base and J by 0 bases, and 9 bases separated the two germline ends. The CDR3 has 15 amino acids. The chain's CDR3 is CASSLGGRMNTEAFF. Written as DNA, the CDR3 is TGTGCCAGCAGTTTAGGCGGCAGGATGAACACTGAAGCTTTCTTT.

This clonotype was counted only a few times. This rearrangement joins TRBV10-3 to TRBJ2-1, with D perhaps matching TRBD1 or TRBD2 (5 bases each). The CDR3 is 12 amino acids. Trimming pared 10 bases from V and 7 bases from J, leaving 14 bases between. Looked up from germline, CDR1 is ENHRY and CDR2 is SYGVKD. CDR3 sequence: CATGTASNEQFF. CDR3 in DNA: TGTGCCACCGGGACCGCTAGTAATGAGCAGTTCTTC.